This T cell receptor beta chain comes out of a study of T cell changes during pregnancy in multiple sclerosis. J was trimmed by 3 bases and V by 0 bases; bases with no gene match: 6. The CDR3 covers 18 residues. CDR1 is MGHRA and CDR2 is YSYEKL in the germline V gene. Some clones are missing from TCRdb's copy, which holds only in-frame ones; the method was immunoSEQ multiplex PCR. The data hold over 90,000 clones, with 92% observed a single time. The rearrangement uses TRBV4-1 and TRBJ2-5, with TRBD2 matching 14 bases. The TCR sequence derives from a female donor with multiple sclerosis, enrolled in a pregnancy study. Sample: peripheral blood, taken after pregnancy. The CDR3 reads CASSQEGLAGGLKETQYF. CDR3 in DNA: TGCGCCAGCAGCCAAGAAGGACTAGCGGGAGGCCTGAAAGAGACCCAGTACTTC.